A selection of T cell receptor beta chains follows, all from one sample in a study of blood T cells in healthy people across ages. TCRdb fed the 5' RACE reads into MiXCR, producing one record per CDR3 protein. The sample has around 1,500,000 distinct CDR3 sequences, roughly 40% seen once; the top ten hold 7.9%. The sequencing input was blood. These receptors all stem from a woman younger than 35 in good health. Each CDR3 is given with its conserved first and last residue. Each record gives: CDR3 protein, CDR3 DNA, clone size, V gene, J gene, D gene. The D gene is left open where the match is weak. Where a row states a size, it is once, few, many or the class of an expanded clone; other rows omit it.

CASREGAATNEKLFF	TGTGCCAGCAGGGAAGGGGCAGCAACTAATGAAAAACTGTTTTTT	NA	TRBV6-1	TRBJ1-4	NA
CASSPSLGQINEKLFF	TGTGCCAGCAGCCCAAGCCTAGGACAGATTAATGAAAAACTGTTTTTT	NA	TRBV3-1	TRBJ1-4	NA
CSARDPGPRADTQYF	TGCAGTGCTAGAGACCCGGGACCGAGGGCAGATACGCAGTATTTT	NA	TRBV20-1	TRBJ2-3	NA
CASSPRAGGRGDTQYF	TGTGCCAGCAGCCCCCGAGCGGGGGGGCGGGGAGATACGCAGTATTTT	NA	TRBV7-8	TRBJ2-3	TRBD2
CASSFGGRSADTQYF	TGTGCCAGCAGTTTTGGCGGGAGATCAGCAGATACGCAGTATTTT	NA	TRBV12-3/TRBV12-4	TRBJ2-3	TRBD2
CASSELGIGQFF	TGTGCCAGCAGTGAACTGGGAATTGGGCAGTTCTTC	few	TRBV6-1	TRBJ2-1	NA
CASSQAPGLRDGYTF	TGCGCCAGCAGCCAAGCCCCGGGACTCCGGGATGGCTACACCTTC	NA	TRBV4-3	TRBJ1-2	NA
CASSQVDEQFF	TGCGCCAGCAGCCAGGTGGATGAGCAGTTCTTC	many	TRBV4-1	TRBJ2-1	NA
CASSLRSRLAGTSYEQYF	TGCGCCAGCAGCTTGAGATCCCGACTAGCGGGCACCTCCTACGAGCAGTACTTC	NA	TRBV5-1	TRBJ2-7	TRBD2
CASSPSGGDWDTQYF	TGTGCCAGCAGCCCAAGCGGGGGGGATTGGGATACGCAGTATTTT	few	TRBV7-8	TRBJ2-3	TRBD2
CASSIRVRGYYNEQFF	TGTGCCAGTAGTATTCGAGTCCGGGGATACTACAATGAGCAGTTCTTC	NA	TRBV19	TRBJ2-1	NA
CASSLGGEPVFYGYTF	TGTGCCAGCAGCTTAGGAGGGGAGCCCGTTTTCTATGGCTACACCTTC	few	TRBV5-6	TRBJ1-2	NA
CASSNDRGSTDTQYF	TGTGCCAGCAGTAACGACAGGGGGAGCACAGATACGCAGTATTTT	NA	TRBV6-6	TRBJ2-3	TRBD1
CASSSGRSTDTQYF	TGCGCCAGCAGTTCGGGACGGAGCACAGATACGCAGTATTTT	few	TRBV5-1	TRBJ2-3	NA
CSARGLSPLHF	TGCAGTGCTAGAGGACTATCACCCCTCCACTTT	NA	TRBV20-1	TRBJ1-6	NA
CSASQDLPKVREQYF	TGCAGTGCTAGCCAAGACTTGCCGAAAGTCCGCGAGCAGTACTTC	NA	TRBV20-1	TRBJ2-7	NA
CASSLTGTSSYEQYF	TGTGCCAGCAGTTTGACGGGGACGAGCTCCTACGAGCAGTACTTC	many	TRBV28	TRBJ2-7	NA
CASSYAGAESNYGYTF	TGTGCCAGCAGTTACGCAGGAGCGGAATCTAACTATGGCTACACCTTC	NA	TRBV6-2/TRBV6-3	TRBJ1-2	NA
CSARELAPSYNEQFF	TGCAGTGCTAGAGAACTAGCACCCTCCTACAATGAGCAGTTCTTC	NA	TRBV20-1	TRBJ2-1	NA
CASSEAGRDEQFF	TGTGCCAGCAGTGAAGCAGGGAGAGATGAGCAGTTCTTC	NA	TRBV25-1	TRBJ2-1	NA
CASSYYQGPGQPQHF	TGTGCCAGCAGTTACTATCAGGGGCCGGGTCAGCCCCAGCATTTT	NA	TRBV6-5	TRBJ1-5	NA
CTSTRTFGGEQFF	TGTACCAGCACCCGGACTTTCGGTGGTGAGCAGTTCTTC	NA	TRBV2	TRBJ2-1	NA
CASQGGYGYTF	TGTGCCAGCCAGGGTGGGTATGGCTACACCTTC	few	TRBV6-5	TRBJ1-2	NA
CASSLAVFQYEQYF	TGTGCCAGCAGCTTAGCGGTTTTCCAATACGAGCAGTACTTC	few	TRBV7-2	TRBJ2-7	NA
CASSQEIGGRNTGELFF	TGTGCCAGCAGCCAAGAAATTGGGGGGCGGAATACCGGGGAGCTGTTTTTT	NA	TRBV4-2	TRBJ2-2	NA
CSARDLSRGFTDEQYF	TGCAGTGCTAGAGATCTATCGAGAGGGTTTACGGACGAGCAGTACTTC	few	TRBV20-1	TRBJ2-7	NA
CASGTPTTGELFF	TGTGCCAGTGGGACCCCGACCACCGGGGAGCTGTTTTTT	NA	TRBV12-3/TRBV12-4	TRBJ2-2	NA
CASSMGLATLLGSYNEQFF	TGTGCCAGTAGTATGGGACTAGCGACCCTCCTAGGCTCCTACAATGAGCAGTTCTTC	NA	TRBV19	TRBJ2-1	TRBD2
CASGLPPLHF	TGTGCCAGCGGTCTCCCACCCCTCCACTTT	few	TRBV6-6	TRBJ1-6	NA
CSARPPWGVPYTEAFF	TGCAGTGCTAGACCGCCGTGGGGAGTCCCCTACACTGAAGCTTTCTTT	few	TRBV20-1	TRBJ1-1	NA
CASSLRVAGAFETQYF	TGTGCCAGCAGTTTACGAGTAGCGGGTGCGTTCGAGACCCAGTACTTC	NA	TRBV12-3/TRBV12-4	TRBJ2-5	TRBD2
CASSLSRTGDRPQHF	TGTGCCAGCAGCTTGAGTCGTACAGGGGATAGGCCCCAGCATTTT	NA	TRBV5-6	TRBJ1-5	TRBD1
CASILGQGYNSPLHF	TGTGCCAGCATCCTCGGACAGGGATATAATTCACCCCTCCACTTT	few	TRBV12-3/TRBV12-4	TRBJ1-6	TRBD1
CASSLEGQGVGEQYF	TGTGCCAGCAGCTTAGAGGGACAGGGGGTCGGCGAGCAGTACTTC	few	TRBV7-3	TRBJ2-7	TRBD1
CASSFGSGDGYTF	TGTGCCAGCAGTTTTGGTTCAGGGGACGGCTACACCTTC	few	TRBV12-3/TRBV12-4	TRBJ1-2	NA
CASSPSGQDGTYEQYF	TGTGCCAGCAGCCCATCAGGACAGGATGGGACCTACGAGCAGTACTTC	NA	TRBV9	TRBJ2-7	TRBD1
CASSVVASFTDAQYF	TGTGCCAGCAGCGTAGTAGCGTCCTTCACAGATGCGCAGTATTTT	NA	TRBV9	TRBJ2-3	NA
CASSQHLQGIGQPQHF	TGCGCCAGCAGCCAACACCTCCAGGGTATCGGTCAGCCCCAGCATTTT	few	TRBV4-1	TRBJ1-5	NA
CASSQAAGGYYNEQFF	TGTGCCAGCAGCCAAGCTGCGGGGGGGTACTACAATGAGCAGTTCTTC	few	TRBV3-1	TRBJ2-1	TRBD2
CSGVGVMNTEAFF	TGCAGTGGGGTGGGGGTTATGAACACTGAAGCTTTCTTT	NA	TRBV20-1	TRBJ1-1	NA
CASSLRSGAFF	TGTGCCAGCAGTTTAAGGTCGGGAGCTTTCTTT	NA	TRBV12-3/TRBV12-4	TRBJ1-1	NA
CASQDGTGYPTDTQYF	TGTGCCAGTCAAGACGGGACAGGGTACCCCACAGATACGCAGTATTTT	NA	TRBV12-3/TRBV12-4	TRBJ2-3	TRBD1
CASSLGSGAHEQFF	TGCGCCAGCAGCTTGGGCTCAGGGGCGCATGAGCAGTTCTTC	few	TRBV5-1	TRBJ2-1	NA
CASSPVAPRVLLSGANVLTF	TGTGCCAGCAGTCCAGTTGCTCCGCGGGTGCTCCTCTCCGGGGCCAACGTCCTGACTTTC	NA	TRBV6-1	TRBJ2-6	NA
CASSQVAKTSGRSRSGTQYF	TGCGCCAGCAGCCAAGTAGCTAAAACTAGCGGGAGATCGAGGTCTGGGACCCAGTACTTC	NA	TRBV4-1	TRBJ2-5	TRBD2
CATKQGNELNGYTF	TGTGCCACCAAACAGGGGAATGAATTGAACGGCTACACCTTC	NA	TRBV19	TRBJ1-2	TRBD1
CASSSRERETYEQYF	TGTGCCAGCAGCTCGCGGGAGCGGGAAACCTACGAGCAGTACTTC	few	TRBV7-9	TRBJ2-7	TRBD2
CASSLSIGGRAGELFF	TGTGCCAGCAGTTTATCGATCGGGGGGCGGGCCGGGGAGCTGTTTTTT	few	TRBV27	TRBJ2-2	NA